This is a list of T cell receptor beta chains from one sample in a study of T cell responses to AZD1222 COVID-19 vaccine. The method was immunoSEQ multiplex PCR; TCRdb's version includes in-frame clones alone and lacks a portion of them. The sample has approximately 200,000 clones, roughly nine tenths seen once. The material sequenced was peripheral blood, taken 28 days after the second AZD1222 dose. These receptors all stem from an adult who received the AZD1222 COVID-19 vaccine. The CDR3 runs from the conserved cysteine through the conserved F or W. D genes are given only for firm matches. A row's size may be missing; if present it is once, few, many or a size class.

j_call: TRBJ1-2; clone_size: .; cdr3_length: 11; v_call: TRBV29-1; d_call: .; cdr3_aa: CSVTGAYGYTF; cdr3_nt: TGCAGCGTTACCGGGGCCTATGGCTACACCTTC
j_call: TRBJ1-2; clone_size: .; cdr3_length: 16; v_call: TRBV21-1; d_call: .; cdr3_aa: CAPKLKATGLHYGYTF; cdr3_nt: TGTGCCCCCAAGCTAAAGGCCACGGGATTACACTATGGCTACACCTTC
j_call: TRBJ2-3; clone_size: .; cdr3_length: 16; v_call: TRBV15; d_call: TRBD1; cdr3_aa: CATSRTGGYSTDTQYF; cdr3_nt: TGTGCCACAAGCAGGACAGGCGGGTATAGCACAGATACGCAGTATTTT
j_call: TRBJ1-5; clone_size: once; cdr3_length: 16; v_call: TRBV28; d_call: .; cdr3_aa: CASSLGGAKSNQPQHF; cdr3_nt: TGTGCCAGCAGTCTAGGGGGTGCGAAGAGCAATCAGCCCCAGCATTTT
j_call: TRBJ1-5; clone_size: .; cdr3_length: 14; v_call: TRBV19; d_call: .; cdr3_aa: CASRRGAGEKPQHF; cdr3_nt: TGTGCCAGTAGGAGGGGGGCGGGGGAGAAGCCCCAGCATTTT
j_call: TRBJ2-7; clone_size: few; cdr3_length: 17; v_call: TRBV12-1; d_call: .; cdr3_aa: CASSFARVAGEAYEQYF; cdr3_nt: TGTGCCAGCAGCTTTGCGCGGGTAGCGGGAGAGGCCTACGAGCAGTACTTC
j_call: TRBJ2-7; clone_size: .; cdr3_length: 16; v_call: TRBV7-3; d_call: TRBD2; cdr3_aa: CASSLNPGSGSYEQYF; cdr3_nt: TGTGCCAGCAGCTTAAACCCTGGGAGCGGGAGCTACGAGCAGTACTTC
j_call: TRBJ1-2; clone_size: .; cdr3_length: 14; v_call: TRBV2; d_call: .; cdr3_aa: CASRGDGTNYGYTF; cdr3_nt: TGTGCCAGCAGGGGGGACGGCACTAACTATGGCTACACCTTC
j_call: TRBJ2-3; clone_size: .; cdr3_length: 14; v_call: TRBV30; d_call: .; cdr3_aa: CAWTDPRTADTQYF; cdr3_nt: TGTGCCTGGACGGACCCGAGGACCGCAGATACGCAGTATTTT
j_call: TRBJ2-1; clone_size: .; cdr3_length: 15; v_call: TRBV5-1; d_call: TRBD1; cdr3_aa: CASSLGTGSYNEQFF; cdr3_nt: TGCGCCAGCAGCTTAGGGACAGGGTCCTACAATGAGCAGTTCTTC
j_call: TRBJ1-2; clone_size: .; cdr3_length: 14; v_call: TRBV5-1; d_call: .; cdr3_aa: CASSYGTDSGGYTF; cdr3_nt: TGCGCCAGCAGCTACGGGACGGACTCCGGAGGCTACACCTTC
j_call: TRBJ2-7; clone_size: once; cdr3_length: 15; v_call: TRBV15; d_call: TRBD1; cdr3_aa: CATSTTLQGAQEQYF; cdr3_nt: TGTGCCACCAGCACTACTCTACAGGGGGCGCAGGAGCAGTACTTC
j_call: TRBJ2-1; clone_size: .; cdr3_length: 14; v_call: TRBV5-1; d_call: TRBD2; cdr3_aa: CASSFTSGRNEQFF; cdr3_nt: TGCGCCAGCAGCTTCACTAGCGGGAGGAATGAGCAGTTCTTC
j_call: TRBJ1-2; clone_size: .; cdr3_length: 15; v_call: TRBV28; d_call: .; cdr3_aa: CASYQGGRDFYGYTF; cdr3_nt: TGTGCCAGCTATCAAGGGGGACGGGATTTCTATGGCTACACCTTC
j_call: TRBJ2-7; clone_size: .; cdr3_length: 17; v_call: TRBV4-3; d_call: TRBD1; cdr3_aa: CASSQDLGTGISYEQYF; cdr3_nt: TGCGCCAGCAGCCAAGATCTCGGGACAGGGATTTCCTACGAGCAGTACTTC
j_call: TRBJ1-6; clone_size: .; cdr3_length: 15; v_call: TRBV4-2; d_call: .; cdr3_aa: CASSQETDSGSPLHF; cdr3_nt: TGTGCCAGCAGCCAAGAAACTGACAGTGGCTCACCCCTCCACTTT
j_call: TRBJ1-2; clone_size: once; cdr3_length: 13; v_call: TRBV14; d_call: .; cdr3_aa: CASSQGQYYGYTF; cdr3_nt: TGTGCCAGCAGCCAAGGACAGTACTATGGCTACACCTTC
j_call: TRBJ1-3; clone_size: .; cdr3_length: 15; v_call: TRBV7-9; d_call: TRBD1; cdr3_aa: CASFLLDRGSDTIYF; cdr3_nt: TGTGCCAGTTTCCTCCTGGACAGGGGGTCGGACACCATATATTTT
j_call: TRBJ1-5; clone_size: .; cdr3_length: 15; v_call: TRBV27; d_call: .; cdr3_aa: CAPLIDGPKGQPQHF; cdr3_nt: TGTGCTCCCCTCATTGACGGGCCAAAAGGTCAGCCCCAGCATTTT
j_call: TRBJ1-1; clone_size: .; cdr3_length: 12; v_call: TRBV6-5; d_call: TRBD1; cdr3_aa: CASSRRDRVAFF; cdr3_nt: TGTGCCAGCAGTCGGCGAGACAGGGTAGCTTTCTTT
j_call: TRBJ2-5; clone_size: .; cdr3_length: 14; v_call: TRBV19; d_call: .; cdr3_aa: CASSITFSPETQYF; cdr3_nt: TGTGCCAGTAGTATAACGTTTTCGCCAGAGACCCAGTACTTC
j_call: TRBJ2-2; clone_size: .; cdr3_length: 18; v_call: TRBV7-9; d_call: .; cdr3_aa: CASSLALIGEANTGELFF; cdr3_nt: TGTGCCAGCAGCTTAGCGCTAATAGGGGAAGCAAACACCGGGGAGCTGTTTTTT
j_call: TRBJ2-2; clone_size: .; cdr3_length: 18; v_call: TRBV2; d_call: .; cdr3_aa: CASSGVGLSNINTGELFF; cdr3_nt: TGTGCCAGCAGTGGAGTCGGACTCTCTAACATTAACACCGGGGAGCTGTTTTTT
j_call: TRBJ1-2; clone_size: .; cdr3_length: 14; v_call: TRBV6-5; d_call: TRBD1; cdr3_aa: CASRTRDRPYGYTF; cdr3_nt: TGTGCCAGCAGAACCAGGGACAGACCCTATGGCTACACCTTC
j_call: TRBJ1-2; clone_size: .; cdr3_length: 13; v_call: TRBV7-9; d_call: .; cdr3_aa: CASSLAGGYGYTF; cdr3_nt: TGTGCCAGCAGCTTAGCGGGGGGATATGGCTACACCTTC
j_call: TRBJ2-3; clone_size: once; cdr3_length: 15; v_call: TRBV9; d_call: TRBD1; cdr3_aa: CASSARDRPLDTQYF; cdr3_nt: TGTGCCAGCAGCGCTCGGGACAGGCCCCTTGATACGCAGTATTTT
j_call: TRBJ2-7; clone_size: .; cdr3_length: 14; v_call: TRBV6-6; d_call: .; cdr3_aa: CASSSEESIYEQYF; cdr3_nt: TGTGCCAGCAGTTCCGAGGAATCTATCTACGAGCAGTACTTC
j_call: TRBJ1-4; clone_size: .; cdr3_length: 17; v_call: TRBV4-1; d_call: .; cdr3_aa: CASSGVRWTSDNEKLFF; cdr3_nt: TGCGCCAGCAGCGGAGTGCGTTGGACGTCCGATAATGAAAAACTGTTTTTT
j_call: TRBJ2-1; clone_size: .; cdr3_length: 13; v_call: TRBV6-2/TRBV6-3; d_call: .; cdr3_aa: CASSRTGRNEQFF; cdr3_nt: TGTGCCAGCAGTAGAACAGGGCGGAATGAGCAGTTCTTC
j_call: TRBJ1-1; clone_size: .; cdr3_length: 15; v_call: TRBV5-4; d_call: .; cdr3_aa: CASRLRQAPNTEAFF; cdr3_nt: TGTGCCAGCAGGCTTAGACAGGCCCCGAACACTGAAGCTTTCTTT
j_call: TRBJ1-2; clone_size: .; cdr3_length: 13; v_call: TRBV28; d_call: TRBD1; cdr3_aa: CASTKTGGYGYTF; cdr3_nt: TGTGCCAGCACCAAGACAGGGGGCTATGGCTACACCTTC
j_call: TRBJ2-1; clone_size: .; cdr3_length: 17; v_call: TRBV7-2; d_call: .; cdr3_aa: CASSLDRGVSGYNEQFF; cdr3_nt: TGTGCCAGCAGCTTAGATCGTGGCGTCTCGGGGTACAATGAGCAGTTCTTC
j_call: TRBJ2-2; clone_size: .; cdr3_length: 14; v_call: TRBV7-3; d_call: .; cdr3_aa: CASSSSATTGELFF; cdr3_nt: TGTGCCAGCAGCTCCTCCGCCACGACCGGGGAGCTGTTTTTT
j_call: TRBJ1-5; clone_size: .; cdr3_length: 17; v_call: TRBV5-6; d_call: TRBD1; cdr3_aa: CASSRLGQKTREQPQHF; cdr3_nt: TGTGCCAGCAGCAGGCTGGGACAGAAAACTCGCGAGCAGCCCCAGCATTTT
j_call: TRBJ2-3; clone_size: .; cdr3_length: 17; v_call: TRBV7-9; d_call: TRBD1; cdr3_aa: CASSQPSSDRGTDTQYF; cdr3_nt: TGTGCCAGCAGCCAGCCAAGTTCGGACAGGGGCACAGATACGCAGTATTTT
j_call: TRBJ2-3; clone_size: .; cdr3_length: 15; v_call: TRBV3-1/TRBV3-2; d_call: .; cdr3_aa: CASSQRDRTSDTQYF; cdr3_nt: TGTGCCAGCAGCCAGCGGGACAGAACTTCAGATACGCAGTATTTT